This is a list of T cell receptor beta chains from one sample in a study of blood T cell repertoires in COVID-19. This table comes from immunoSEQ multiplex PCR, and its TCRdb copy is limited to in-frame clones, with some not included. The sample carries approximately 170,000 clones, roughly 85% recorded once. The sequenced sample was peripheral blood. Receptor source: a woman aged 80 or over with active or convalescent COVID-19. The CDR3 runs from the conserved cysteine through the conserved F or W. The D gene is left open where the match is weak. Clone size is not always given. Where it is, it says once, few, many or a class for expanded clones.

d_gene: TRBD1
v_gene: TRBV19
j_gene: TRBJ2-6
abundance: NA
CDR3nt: TGTGCCAGTACCAGGGGACAGGGATTCTCTGGGGCCAACGTCCTGACTTTC
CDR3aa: CASTRGQGFSGANVLTF

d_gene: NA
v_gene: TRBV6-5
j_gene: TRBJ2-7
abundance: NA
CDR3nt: TGTGCCAGCAGTTACTCAGCGGCGGGGTACTCCTACGAGCAGTACTTC
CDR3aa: CASSYSAAGYSYEQYF

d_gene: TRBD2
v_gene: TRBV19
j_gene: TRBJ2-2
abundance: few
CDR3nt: TGTGCCAGTAGTATTCGAGGGGAGCTAGCGGGAGTTCCCGGGGAGCTGTTTTTT
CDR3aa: CASSIRGELAGVPGELFF

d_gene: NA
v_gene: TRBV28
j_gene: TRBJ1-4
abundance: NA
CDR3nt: TGTGCCAGCAGTCCCCCGGGGGGCGGTGAAAAACTGTTTTTT
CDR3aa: CASSPPGGGEKLFF

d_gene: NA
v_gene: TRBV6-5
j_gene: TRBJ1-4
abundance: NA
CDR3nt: TGTGCCAGCAGTCCAACAGGGTCAACTAATGAAAAACTGTTTTTT
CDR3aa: CASSPTGSTNEKLFF

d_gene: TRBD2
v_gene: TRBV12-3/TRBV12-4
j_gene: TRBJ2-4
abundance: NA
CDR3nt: TGTGCCAGCACCGCGGGGGGCAACATTCAGTACTTC
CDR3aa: CASTAGGNIQYF

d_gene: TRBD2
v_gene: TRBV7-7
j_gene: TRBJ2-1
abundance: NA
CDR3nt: TGTGCCAGCAGCCCCCGACTAGCGGGAGGGGGTGAGCAGTTCTTC
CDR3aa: CASSPRLAGGGEQFF

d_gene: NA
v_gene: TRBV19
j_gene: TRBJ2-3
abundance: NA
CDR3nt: TGTGCCAGTAGCCCCCGAGGGGGTGCGGGTGGCACAGATACGCAGTATTTT
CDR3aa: CASSPRGGAGGTDTQYF

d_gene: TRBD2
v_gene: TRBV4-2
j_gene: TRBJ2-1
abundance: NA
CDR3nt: TGTGCCAGCAGCCAAGCCGTTATAGCGGGAGGGCCCTACAATGAGCAGTTCTTC
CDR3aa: CASSQAVIAGGPYNEQFF

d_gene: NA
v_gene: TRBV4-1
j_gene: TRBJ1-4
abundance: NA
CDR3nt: TGCGCCAGCAGCCAATTGGTAATCAGGGAAAAACTGTTTTTT
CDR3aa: CASSQLVIREKLFF

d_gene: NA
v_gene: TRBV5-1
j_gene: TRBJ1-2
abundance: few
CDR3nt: TGCGCCAGCAGCCAAGGAACAGGGCTGGGCTACACCTTC
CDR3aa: CASSQGTGLGYTF

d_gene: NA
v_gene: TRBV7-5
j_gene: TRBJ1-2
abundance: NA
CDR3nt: TGTGCCAGAAGCTTAGTGATCTTTAGTCCTGGTTTTCCCTATGGCTACACCTTC
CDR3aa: CARSLVIFSPGFPYGYTF

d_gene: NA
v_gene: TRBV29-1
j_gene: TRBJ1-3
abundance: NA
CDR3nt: TGCAGCGCGACGGACAGTTTAACTGGAAACACCATATATTTT
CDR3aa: CSATDSLTGNTIYF

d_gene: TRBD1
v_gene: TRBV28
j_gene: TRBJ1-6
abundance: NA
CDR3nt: TGTGCCAGCAGTTTAACCGGGACAGGGGGTTCACCCCTCCACTTT
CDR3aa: CASSLTGTGGSPLHF

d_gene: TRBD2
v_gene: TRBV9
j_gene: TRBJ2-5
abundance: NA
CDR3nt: TGTGCCAGCAGCGTAGGTGGTCTAGCGGGGGAGACCCAGTACTTC
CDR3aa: CASSVGGLAGETQYF

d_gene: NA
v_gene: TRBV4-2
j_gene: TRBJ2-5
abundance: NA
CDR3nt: TGTGCCAGCAGCCAAGGAAGCGTCCAAGAGACCCAGTACTTC
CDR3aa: CASSQGSVQETQYF

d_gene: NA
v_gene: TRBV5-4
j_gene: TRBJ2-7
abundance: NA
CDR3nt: TGTGCCAGCAGCTCACCAGGGGTGCTGGTCTACGAGCAGTACTTC
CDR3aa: CASSSPGVLVYEQYF

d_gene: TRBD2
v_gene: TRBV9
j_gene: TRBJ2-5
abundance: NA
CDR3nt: TGTGCCAGCAGCGTACCAGCGGGAGGGTCGGGAGAGACCCAGTACTTC
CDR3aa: CASSVPAGGSGETQYF

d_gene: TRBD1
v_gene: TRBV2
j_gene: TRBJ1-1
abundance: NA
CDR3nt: TGTGCCAGCAGTCAGACAGGGGGCAAGGACACTGAAGCTTTCTTT
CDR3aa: CASSQTGGKDTEAFF

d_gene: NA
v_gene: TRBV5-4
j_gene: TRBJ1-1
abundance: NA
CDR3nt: TGTGCCAGCGCGGGAGGCAGGGGAAACACTGAAGCTTTCTTT
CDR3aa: CASAGGRGNTEAFF

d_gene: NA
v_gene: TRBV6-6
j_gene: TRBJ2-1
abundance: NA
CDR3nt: TGTGCCAGCAGTTTCTTACTCTTAGCGGACTACAATGAGCAGTTCTTC
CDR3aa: CASSFLLLADYNEQFF

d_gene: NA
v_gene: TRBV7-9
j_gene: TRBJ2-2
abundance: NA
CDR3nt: TGTGCCAGCAGCTTAGCCCCCACTGGGAAGGGGAGGAAAGCCGGGGAGCTGTTTTTT
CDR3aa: CASSLAPTGKGRKAGELFF

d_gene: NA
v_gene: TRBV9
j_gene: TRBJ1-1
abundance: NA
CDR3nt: TGTGCCAGCAGCGTAGCGGGGGGCGGCACTGAAGCTTTCTTT
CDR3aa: CASSVAGGGTEAFF

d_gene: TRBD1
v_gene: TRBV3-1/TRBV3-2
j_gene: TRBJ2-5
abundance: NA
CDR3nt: TGTGCCAGCACCGACAGGGTCATAGAGACCCAGTACTTC
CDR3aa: CASTDRVIETQYF

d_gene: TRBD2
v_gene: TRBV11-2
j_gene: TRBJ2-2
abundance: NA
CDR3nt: TGTGCCAGCAGCTCACAAGCGGGAAGTAACACCGGGGAGCTGTTTTTT
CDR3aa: CASSSQAGSNTGELFF

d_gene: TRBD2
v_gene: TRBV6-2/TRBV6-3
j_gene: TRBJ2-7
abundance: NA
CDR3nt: TGTGCCAGCAGCGAAACCCTGCCCACGACCGGGACTAGCGGGAGGGTGTACGAGCAGTACTTC
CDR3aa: CASSETLPTTGTSGRVYEQYF

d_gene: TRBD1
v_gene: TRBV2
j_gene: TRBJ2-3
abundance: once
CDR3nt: TGTGCCAGTATACTTTCAGGGGGCTATTTCACAGATACGCAGTATTTT
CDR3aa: CASILSGGYFTDTQYF

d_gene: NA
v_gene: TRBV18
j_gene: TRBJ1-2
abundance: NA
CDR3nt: TGTGCCAGCTCACCACCGTACAGGGAAGGCTACACCTTC
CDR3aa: CASSPPYREGYTF

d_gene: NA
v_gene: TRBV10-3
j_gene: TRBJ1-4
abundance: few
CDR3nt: TGTGCCATCAGGGGCAGTACTAATGAAAAACTGTTTTTT
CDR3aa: CAIRGSTNEKLFF